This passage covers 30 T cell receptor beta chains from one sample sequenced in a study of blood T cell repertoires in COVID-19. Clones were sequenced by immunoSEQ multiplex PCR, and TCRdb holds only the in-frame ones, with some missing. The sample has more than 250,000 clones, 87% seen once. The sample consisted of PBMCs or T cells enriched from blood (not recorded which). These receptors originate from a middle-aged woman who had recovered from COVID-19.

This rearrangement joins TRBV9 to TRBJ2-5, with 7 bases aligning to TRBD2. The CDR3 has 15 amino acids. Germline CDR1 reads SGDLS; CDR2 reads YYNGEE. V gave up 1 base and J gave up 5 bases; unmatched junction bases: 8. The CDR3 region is CASSVLAGRGETQYF. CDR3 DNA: TGTGCCAGCAGCGTACTTGCTGGGAGGGGCGAGACCCAGTACTTC. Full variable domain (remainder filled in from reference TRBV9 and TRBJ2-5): DSGVTQTPKHLITATGQRVTLRCSPRSGDLSVYWYQQSLDQGLQFLIQYYNGEERAKGNILERFSAQQFPDLHSELNLSSLELGDSALYFCASSVLAGRGETQYFGPGTRLLVL.

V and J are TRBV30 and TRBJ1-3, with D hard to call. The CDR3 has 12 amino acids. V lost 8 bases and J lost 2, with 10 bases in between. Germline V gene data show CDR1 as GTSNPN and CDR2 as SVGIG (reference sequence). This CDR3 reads CAQAGPGNTIYF. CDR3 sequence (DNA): TGTGCCCAAGCAGGTCCTGGAAACACCATATATTTT.

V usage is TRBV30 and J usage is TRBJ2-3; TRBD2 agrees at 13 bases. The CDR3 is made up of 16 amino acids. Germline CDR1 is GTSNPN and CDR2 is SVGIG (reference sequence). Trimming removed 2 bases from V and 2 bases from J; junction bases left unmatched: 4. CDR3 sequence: CAWSPGTSGVTDTQYF. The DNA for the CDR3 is TGTGCCTGGAGTCCCGGGACTAGCGGGGTCACAGATACGCAGTATTTT.

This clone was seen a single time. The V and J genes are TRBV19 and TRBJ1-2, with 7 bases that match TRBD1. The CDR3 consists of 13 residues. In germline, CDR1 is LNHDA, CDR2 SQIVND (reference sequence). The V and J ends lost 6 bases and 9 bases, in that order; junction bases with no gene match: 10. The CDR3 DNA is TGTGCCAGTAGAACCGGGACAGTCTCTAGCTACACCTTC. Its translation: CASRTGTVSSYTF.

The CDR3: CASSDLRGGTEAFF. The CDR3 DNA sequence: TGTGCCAGCAGTGATTTGAGGGGAGGCACTGAAGCTTTCTTT. The rearrangement joins TRBV6-1 to TRBJ1-1, with D possibly matching TRBD1 (5 bases). This CDR3 has 14 residues. The germline CDR1 and CDR2 sequences are MNHNS and SASEGT. V was clipped by 3 bases and J by 4 bases, with 12 bases between them.

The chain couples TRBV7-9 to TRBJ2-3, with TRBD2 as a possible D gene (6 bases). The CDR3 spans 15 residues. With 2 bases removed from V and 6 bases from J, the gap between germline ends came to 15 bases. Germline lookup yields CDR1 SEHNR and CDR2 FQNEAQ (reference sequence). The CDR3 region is CASSLNPTAGDTQYF. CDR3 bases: TGTGCCAGCAGCTTAAACCCCACTGCGGGGGATACGCAGTATTTT.

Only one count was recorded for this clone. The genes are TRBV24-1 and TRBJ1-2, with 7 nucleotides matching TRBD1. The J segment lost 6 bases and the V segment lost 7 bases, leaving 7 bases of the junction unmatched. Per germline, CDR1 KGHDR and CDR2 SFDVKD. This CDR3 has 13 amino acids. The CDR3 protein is CATRDRVIDGYTF. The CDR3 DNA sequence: TGTGCCACCAGAGACAGGGTAATCGATGGCTACACCTTC.

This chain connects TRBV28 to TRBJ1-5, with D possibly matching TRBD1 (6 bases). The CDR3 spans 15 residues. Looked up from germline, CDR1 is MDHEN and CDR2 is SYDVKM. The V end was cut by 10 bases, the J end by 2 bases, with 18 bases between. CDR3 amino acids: CATTPGDIRNQPQHF. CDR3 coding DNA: TGTGCCACCACGCCCGGGGACATCCGCAATCAGCCCCAGCATTTT.

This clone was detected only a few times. CDR3 protein: CASSKDKNYGYTF. CDR3 in DNA: TGTGCCAGCAGCAAAGACAAAAACTATGGCTACACCTTC. This chain uses TRBV21-1 with TRBJ1-2; TRBD1 is the table's D call, not checked against the DNA. TRBV21-1 is annotated as a pseudogene. CDR3 length: 13 amino acids.

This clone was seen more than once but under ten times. CDR3 residues: CASSLELSTPRSVYTF. The CDR3 DNA reads TGTGCCAGCAGCTTAGAGCTAAGTACTCCTCGATCTGTCTACACCTTC. The rearrangement joins TRBV7-2 to TRBJ1-2; D is undetermined. The ends were cut back, 1 base at V and 10 bases at J, with 22 bases in the middle. The CDR3 is made up of 16 amino acids. Germline V CDR1 and CDR2: SGHTA, FQGNSA. Using reference TRBV7-2 and TRBJ1-2 for the parts outside the CDR3, the full variable domain is GAGVSQSPSNKVTEKGKDVELRCDPISGHTALYWYRQSLGQGLEFLIYFQGNSAPDKSGLPSDRFSAERTGGSVSTLTIQRTQQEDSAVYLCASSLELSTPRSVYTFGSGTRLTVV.

CDR3 region: CASSLAQGGGNTIYF. CDR3 DNA: TGTGCCAGCAGCTTAGCCCAGGGAGGTGGAAACACCATATATTTT. The V call is TRBV7-6, the J call TRBJ1-3; maybe TRBD1 (5 bases). The CDR3 extends over 15 amino acids. Germline values: CDR1 SGHVS, CDR2 FNYEAQ. Between the trimmed V and J ends, which lost 0 bases and 3 bases, there was a span of 9 bases. The entire variable domain, with the rest obtained from reference TRBV7-6 and TRBJ1-3, is as follows: GAGVSQSPRYKVTKRGQDVALRCDPISGHVSLYWYRQALGQGPEFLTYFNYEAQQDKSGLPNDRFSAERPEGSISTLTIQRTEQRDSAMYRCASSLAQGGGNTIYFGEGSWLTVV.

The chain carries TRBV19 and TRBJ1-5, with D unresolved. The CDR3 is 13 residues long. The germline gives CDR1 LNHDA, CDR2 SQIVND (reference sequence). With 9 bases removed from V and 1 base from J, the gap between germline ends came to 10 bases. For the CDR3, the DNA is TGTGCCAGCCACCCGGGGAGCAATCAGCCCCAGCATTTT. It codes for CASHPGSNQPQHF.

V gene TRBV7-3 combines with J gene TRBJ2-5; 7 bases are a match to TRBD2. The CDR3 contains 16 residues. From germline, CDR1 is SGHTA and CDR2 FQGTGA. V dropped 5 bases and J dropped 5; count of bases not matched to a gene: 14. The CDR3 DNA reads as TGTGCCAGCAGCACCACCGGGACTACCCTGGGGGAGACCCAGTACTTC. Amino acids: CASSTTGTTLGETQYF.

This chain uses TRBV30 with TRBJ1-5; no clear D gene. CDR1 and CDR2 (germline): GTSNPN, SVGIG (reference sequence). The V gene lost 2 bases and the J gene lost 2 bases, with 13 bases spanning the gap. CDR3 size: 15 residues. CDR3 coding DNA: TGTGCCTGGAGTACGAGGGCGGGTGGCAATCAGCCCCAGCATTTT. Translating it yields CAWSTRAGGNQPQHF.

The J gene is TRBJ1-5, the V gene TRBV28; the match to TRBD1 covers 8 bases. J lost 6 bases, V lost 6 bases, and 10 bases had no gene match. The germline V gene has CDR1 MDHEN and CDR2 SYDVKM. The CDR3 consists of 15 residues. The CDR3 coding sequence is TGTGCCAGCAGAATGACCGGGACAGGAGGTCAGCCCCAGCATTTT. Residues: CASRMTGTGGQPQHF.

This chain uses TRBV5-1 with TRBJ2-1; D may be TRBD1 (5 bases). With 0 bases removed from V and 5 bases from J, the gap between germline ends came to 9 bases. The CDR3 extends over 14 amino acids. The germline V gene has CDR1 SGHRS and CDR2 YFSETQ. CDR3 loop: CASSLAGQNNEQFF. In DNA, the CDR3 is TGCGCCAGCAGCTTGGCCGGACAAAACAATGAGCAGTTCTTC. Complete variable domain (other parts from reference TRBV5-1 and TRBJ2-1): KAGVTQTPRYLIKTRGQQVTLSCSPISGHRSVSWYQQTPGQGLQFLFEYFSETQRNKGNFPGRFSGRQFSNSRSEMNVSTLELGDSALYLCASSLAGQNNEQFFGPGTRLTVL.

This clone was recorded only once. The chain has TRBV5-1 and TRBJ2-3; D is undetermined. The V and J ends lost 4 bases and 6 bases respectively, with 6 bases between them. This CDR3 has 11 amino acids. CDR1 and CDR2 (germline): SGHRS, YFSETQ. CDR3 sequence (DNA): TGCGCCAGCAGCCTGAGCGATACGCAGTATTTT. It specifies CASSLSDTQYF.

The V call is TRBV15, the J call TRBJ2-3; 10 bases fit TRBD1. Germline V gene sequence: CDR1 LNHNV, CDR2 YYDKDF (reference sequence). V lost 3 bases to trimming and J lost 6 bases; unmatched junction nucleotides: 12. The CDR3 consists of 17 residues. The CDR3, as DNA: TGTGCCACCAGCAGGGAACTGGGACAGGGGTATTCGGATACGCAGTATTTT. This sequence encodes CATSRELGQGYSDTQYF.

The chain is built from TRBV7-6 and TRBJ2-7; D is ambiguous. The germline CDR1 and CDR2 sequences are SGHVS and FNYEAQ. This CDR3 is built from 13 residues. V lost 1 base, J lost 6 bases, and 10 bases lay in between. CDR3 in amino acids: CASSLESRFEQYF. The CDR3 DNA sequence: TGTGCCAGCAGCTTAGAGTCCCGGTTCGAGCAGTACTTC.

This CDR3 is CASSSGRGQRYGYTF. As DNA, the CDR3 is TGTGCCAGCAGCTCAGGCAGGGGGCAGCGCTATGGCTACACCTTC. The chain uses TRBV7-9 and TRBJ1-2; the match to TRBD1 covers 8 bases. The V gene's germline CDR1 is SEHNR and CDR2 FQNEAQ (reference sequence). J gave up 4 bases and V 4 bases, and 8 bases lay outside the gene matches. There are 15 residues in the CDR3.

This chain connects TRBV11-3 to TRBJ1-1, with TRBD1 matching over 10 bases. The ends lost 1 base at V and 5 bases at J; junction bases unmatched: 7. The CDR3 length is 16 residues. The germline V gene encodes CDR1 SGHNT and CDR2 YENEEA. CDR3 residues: CASSLGLGQGETEAFF. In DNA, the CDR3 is TGTGCCAGCAGCTTAGGACTCGGACAGGGGGAAACTGAAGCTTTCTTT.

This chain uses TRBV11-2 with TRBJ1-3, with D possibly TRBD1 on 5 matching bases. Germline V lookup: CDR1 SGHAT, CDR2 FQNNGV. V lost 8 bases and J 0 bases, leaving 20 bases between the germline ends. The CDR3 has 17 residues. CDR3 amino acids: CASELRSRANSGNTIYF. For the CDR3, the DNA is TGTGCCAGCGAGCTTAGATCCAGGGCGAACTCTGGAAACACCATATATTTT.

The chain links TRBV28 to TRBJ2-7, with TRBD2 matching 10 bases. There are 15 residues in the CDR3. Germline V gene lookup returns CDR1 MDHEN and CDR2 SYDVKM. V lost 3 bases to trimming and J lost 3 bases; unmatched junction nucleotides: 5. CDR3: CASSFRLAGRYEQYF. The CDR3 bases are TGTGCCAGCAGTTTCCGACTAGCGGGTCGCTACGAGCAGTACTTC.

The CDR3, as DNA: TGTGCCATCGGAACGGGGGGACAGGGGAGACCCAACTATGGCTACACCTTC. This sequence encodes CAIGTGGQGRPNYGYTF. The gene calls are TRBV10-3 and TRBJ1-2; TRBD1 aligns across 10 bases. V shed 8 bases, J shed 2 bases, and the junction held 14 bases outside the gene matches. This CDR3 has 17 amino acids. CDR1 and CDR2 from the germline V gene are ENHRY and SYGVKD.

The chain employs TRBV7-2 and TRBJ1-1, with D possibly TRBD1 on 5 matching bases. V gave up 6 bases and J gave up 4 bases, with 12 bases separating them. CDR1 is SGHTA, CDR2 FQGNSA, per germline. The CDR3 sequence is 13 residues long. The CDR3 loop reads CASSYKGSTEAFF. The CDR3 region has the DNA TGTGCCAGCAGTTACAAGGGGTCCACTGAAGCTTTCTTT.

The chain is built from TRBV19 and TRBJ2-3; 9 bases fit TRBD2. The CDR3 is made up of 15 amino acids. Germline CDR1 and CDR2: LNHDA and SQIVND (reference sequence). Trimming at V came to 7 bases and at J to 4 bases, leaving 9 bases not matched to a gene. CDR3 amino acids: CASNVAAGGADTQYF. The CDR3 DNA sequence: TGTGCCAGTAACGTCGCAGCGGGAGGTGCAGATACGCAGTATTTT.

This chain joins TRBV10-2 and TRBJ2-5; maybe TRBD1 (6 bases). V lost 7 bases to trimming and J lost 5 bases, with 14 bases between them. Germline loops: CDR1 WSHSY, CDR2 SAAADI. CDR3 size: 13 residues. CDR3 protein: CASISGAFETQYF. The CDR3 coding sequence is TGCGCCAGCATCTCAGGGGCCTTTGAGACCCAGTACTTC.

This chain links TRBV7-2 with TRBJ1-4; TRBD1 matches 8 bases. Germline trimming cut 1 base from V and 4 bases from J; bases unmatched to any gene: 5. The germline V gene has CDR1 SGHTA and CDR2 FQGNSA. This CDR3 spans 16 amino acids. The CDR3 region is CASSLGNRGVNEKLFF. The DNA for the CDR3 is TGTGCCAGCAGCTTAGGAAACAGGGGGGTTAATGAAAAACTGTTTTTT. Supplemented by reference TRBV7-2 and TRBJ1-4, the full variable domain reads GAGVSQSPSNKVTEKGKDVELRCDPISGHTALYWYRQSLGQGLEFLIYFQGNSAPDKSGLPSDRFSAERTGGSVSTLTIQRTQQEDSAVYLCASSLGNRGVNEKLFFGSGTQLSVL.

The CDR3 nucleotides are TGTGCCAGCAGCCAAGTGGGGCTAGCGGGGAATCGCAATGAGCAGTTCTTC. Amino acid sequence: CASSQVGLAGNRNEQFF. The chain uses TRBV3-1 (or the pseudogene TRBV3-2) and TRBJ2-1; the match to TRBD2 covers 9 bases. Losses at the gene ends were 1 base for V and 6 bases for J; bases not matched to a gene: 10. The CDR3 runs 17 residues. Germline CDR1 LGHDT, CDR2 YNNKEL (reference sequence).

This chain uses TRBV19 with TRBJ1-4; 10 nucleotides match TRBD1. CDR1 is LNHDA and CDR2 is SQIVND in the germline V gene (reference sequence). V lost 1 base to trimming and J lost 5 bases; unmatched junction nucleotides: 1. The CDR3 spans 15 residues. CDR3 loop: CASSIVGQGNEKLFF. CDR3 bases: TGTGCCAGTAGTATAGTGGGACAGGGGAATGAAAAACTGTTTTTT.